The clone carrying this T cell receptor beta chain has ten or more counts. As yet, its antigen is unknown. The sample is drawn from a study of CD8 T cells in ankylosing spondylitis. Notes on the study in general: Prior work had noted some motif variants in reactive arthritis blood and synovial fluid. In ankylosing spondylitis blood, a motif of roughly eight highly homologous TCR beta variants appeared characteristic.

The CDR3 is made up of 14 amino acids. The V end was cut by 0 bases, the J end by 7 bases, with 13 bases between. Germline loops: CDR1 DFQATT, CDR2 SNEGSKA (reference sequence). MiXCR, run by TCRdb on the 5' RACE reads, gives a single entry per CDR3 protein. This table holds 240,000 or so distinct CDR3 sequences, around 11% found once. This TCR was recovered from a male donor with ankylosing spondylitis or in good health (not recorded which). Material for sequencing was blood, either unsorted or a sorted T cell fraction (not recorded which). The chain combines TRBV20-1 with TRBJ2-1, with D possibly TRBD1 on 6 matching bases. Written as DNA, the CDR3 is TGCAGTGCTAGAGACGCCAACAGGGTTAATGAGCAGTTCTTC. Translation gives CSARDANRVNEQFF.